This is a list of T cell receptor beta chains from one sample in a study of identical twins. TCRdb recomputed calls from the 5' RACE reads with MiXCR, one row per CDR3 protein. Among about 520,000 distinct CDR3 sequences listed, roughly a fifth were seen once. These same records also appear under a second study, on T cells expressing NK-cell markers.

Sequencing was performed on CD4+ T cells sorted from blood. The receptors were sampled from a woman aged 18-29 years in good health. Each CDR3 is given with its conserved first and last residue. Each record gives: V gene, clone size, D gene, J gene, CDR3 protein, CDR3 DNA. D genes are given only for firm matches. The listing skips clone size in some rows; elsewhere it reads once, few, many or a size class.

TRBV20-1	.	.	TRBJ2-3	CSAPGGRDPTDTQYF	TGCAGTGCTCCCGGGGGGCGGGACCCCACAGATACGCAGTATTTT
TRBV30	few	.	TRBJ2-5	CAWSVQTVKTQYF	TGTGCCTGGAGTGTACAGACGGTCAAGACCCAGTACTTC
TRBV27	few	.	TRBJ2-2	CASFPRGTGELFF	TGTGCCAGTTTTCCCCGGGGTACCGGGGAGCTGTTTTTT
TRBV4-2	many	.	TRBJ2-1	CASSQDTFGNEQFF	TGTGCCAGCAGCCAAGACACGTTTGGCAATGAGCAGTTCTTC
TRBV5-1	.	TRBD2	TRBJ2-1	CASSYGLAGNNEQFF	TGCGCCAGCAGCTACGGACTAGCGGGAAACAATGAGCAGTTCTTC
TRBV6-2/TRBV6-3	.	.	TRBJ1-1	CASSYDQTTLNTEAFF	TGTGCCAGCAGTTACGATCAGACGACGCTGAACACTGAAGCTTTCTTT
TRBV6-6	.	.	TRBJ2-3	CASSATYTQYF	TGTGCCAGCAGTGCGACTTATACGCAGTATTTT
TRBV4-2	.	TRBD2	TRBJ2-3	CASSQPTSGTDTQYF	TGTGCCAGCAGCCAGCCGACTAGCGGTACAGATACGCAGTATTTT
TRBV11-2	.	TRBD2	TRBJ2-7	CASRHSGKPYEQYF	TGTGCCAGCAGACATAGCGGGAAGCCCTACGAGCAGTACTTC
TRBV20-1	.	.	TRBJ1-1	CSALETVNTEAFF	TGCAGTGCTTTGGAGACAGTGAACACTGAAGCTTTCTTT
TRBV18	.	.	TRBJ2-1	CASSPDGGVQFF	TGTGCCAGCTCACCAGACGGAGGAGTGCAGTTCTTC
TRBV20-1	.	.	TRBJ1-2	CSAKGLDGGYTF	TGCAGTGCTAAAGGACTCGATGGTGGCTACACCTTC
TRBV6-1	.	TRBD1	TRBJ2-2	CASGTLRTGRAGELFF	TGTGCCAGTGGCACTCTTCGGACAGGGAGAGCCGGGGAGCTGTTTTTT
TRBV10-2	.	TRBD2	TRBJ2-7	CASSFGTSGRSRYEQYF	TGCGCCAGCAGTTTCGGGACTAGCGGGAGAAGTAGGTACGAGCAGTACTTC